This T cell receptor (beta chain) comes out of a study of monozygotic twins with inflammatory bowel disease. The CDR3 has 16 residues. Germline-derived CDR1 and CDR2 are GTSNPN and SVGIG (reference sequence). On this clonotype itself: Its matching antigen is unknown.

Researchers collected 2 to 2.5 ml of blood per donor. Whole blood served as the source of total RNA, and no T cell sorting took place. Total RNA, at 3,000 to 4,500 ng, went into every TCR library. TCRdb reprocessed the 5' RACE reads and keeps a single row for each CDR3 protein, giving no DNA. The table for this sample gives more than 300,000 distinct CDR3 sequences. Points from the study as a whole: The co-twins with IBD showed lower TCRbeta diversity (inverse Simpson) than their healthy siblings.

J is TRBJ2-5 and V is TRBV30; TCRdb selects TRBD2, and the lack of DNA leaves this call unchecked. The sequenced sample consisted of blood. The receptor's source is a human donor with ulcerative colitis or Crohn's disease, or a healthy co-twin of an affected twin (not recorded which). The CDR3 protein is CAWSVGSAGGQETQYF.